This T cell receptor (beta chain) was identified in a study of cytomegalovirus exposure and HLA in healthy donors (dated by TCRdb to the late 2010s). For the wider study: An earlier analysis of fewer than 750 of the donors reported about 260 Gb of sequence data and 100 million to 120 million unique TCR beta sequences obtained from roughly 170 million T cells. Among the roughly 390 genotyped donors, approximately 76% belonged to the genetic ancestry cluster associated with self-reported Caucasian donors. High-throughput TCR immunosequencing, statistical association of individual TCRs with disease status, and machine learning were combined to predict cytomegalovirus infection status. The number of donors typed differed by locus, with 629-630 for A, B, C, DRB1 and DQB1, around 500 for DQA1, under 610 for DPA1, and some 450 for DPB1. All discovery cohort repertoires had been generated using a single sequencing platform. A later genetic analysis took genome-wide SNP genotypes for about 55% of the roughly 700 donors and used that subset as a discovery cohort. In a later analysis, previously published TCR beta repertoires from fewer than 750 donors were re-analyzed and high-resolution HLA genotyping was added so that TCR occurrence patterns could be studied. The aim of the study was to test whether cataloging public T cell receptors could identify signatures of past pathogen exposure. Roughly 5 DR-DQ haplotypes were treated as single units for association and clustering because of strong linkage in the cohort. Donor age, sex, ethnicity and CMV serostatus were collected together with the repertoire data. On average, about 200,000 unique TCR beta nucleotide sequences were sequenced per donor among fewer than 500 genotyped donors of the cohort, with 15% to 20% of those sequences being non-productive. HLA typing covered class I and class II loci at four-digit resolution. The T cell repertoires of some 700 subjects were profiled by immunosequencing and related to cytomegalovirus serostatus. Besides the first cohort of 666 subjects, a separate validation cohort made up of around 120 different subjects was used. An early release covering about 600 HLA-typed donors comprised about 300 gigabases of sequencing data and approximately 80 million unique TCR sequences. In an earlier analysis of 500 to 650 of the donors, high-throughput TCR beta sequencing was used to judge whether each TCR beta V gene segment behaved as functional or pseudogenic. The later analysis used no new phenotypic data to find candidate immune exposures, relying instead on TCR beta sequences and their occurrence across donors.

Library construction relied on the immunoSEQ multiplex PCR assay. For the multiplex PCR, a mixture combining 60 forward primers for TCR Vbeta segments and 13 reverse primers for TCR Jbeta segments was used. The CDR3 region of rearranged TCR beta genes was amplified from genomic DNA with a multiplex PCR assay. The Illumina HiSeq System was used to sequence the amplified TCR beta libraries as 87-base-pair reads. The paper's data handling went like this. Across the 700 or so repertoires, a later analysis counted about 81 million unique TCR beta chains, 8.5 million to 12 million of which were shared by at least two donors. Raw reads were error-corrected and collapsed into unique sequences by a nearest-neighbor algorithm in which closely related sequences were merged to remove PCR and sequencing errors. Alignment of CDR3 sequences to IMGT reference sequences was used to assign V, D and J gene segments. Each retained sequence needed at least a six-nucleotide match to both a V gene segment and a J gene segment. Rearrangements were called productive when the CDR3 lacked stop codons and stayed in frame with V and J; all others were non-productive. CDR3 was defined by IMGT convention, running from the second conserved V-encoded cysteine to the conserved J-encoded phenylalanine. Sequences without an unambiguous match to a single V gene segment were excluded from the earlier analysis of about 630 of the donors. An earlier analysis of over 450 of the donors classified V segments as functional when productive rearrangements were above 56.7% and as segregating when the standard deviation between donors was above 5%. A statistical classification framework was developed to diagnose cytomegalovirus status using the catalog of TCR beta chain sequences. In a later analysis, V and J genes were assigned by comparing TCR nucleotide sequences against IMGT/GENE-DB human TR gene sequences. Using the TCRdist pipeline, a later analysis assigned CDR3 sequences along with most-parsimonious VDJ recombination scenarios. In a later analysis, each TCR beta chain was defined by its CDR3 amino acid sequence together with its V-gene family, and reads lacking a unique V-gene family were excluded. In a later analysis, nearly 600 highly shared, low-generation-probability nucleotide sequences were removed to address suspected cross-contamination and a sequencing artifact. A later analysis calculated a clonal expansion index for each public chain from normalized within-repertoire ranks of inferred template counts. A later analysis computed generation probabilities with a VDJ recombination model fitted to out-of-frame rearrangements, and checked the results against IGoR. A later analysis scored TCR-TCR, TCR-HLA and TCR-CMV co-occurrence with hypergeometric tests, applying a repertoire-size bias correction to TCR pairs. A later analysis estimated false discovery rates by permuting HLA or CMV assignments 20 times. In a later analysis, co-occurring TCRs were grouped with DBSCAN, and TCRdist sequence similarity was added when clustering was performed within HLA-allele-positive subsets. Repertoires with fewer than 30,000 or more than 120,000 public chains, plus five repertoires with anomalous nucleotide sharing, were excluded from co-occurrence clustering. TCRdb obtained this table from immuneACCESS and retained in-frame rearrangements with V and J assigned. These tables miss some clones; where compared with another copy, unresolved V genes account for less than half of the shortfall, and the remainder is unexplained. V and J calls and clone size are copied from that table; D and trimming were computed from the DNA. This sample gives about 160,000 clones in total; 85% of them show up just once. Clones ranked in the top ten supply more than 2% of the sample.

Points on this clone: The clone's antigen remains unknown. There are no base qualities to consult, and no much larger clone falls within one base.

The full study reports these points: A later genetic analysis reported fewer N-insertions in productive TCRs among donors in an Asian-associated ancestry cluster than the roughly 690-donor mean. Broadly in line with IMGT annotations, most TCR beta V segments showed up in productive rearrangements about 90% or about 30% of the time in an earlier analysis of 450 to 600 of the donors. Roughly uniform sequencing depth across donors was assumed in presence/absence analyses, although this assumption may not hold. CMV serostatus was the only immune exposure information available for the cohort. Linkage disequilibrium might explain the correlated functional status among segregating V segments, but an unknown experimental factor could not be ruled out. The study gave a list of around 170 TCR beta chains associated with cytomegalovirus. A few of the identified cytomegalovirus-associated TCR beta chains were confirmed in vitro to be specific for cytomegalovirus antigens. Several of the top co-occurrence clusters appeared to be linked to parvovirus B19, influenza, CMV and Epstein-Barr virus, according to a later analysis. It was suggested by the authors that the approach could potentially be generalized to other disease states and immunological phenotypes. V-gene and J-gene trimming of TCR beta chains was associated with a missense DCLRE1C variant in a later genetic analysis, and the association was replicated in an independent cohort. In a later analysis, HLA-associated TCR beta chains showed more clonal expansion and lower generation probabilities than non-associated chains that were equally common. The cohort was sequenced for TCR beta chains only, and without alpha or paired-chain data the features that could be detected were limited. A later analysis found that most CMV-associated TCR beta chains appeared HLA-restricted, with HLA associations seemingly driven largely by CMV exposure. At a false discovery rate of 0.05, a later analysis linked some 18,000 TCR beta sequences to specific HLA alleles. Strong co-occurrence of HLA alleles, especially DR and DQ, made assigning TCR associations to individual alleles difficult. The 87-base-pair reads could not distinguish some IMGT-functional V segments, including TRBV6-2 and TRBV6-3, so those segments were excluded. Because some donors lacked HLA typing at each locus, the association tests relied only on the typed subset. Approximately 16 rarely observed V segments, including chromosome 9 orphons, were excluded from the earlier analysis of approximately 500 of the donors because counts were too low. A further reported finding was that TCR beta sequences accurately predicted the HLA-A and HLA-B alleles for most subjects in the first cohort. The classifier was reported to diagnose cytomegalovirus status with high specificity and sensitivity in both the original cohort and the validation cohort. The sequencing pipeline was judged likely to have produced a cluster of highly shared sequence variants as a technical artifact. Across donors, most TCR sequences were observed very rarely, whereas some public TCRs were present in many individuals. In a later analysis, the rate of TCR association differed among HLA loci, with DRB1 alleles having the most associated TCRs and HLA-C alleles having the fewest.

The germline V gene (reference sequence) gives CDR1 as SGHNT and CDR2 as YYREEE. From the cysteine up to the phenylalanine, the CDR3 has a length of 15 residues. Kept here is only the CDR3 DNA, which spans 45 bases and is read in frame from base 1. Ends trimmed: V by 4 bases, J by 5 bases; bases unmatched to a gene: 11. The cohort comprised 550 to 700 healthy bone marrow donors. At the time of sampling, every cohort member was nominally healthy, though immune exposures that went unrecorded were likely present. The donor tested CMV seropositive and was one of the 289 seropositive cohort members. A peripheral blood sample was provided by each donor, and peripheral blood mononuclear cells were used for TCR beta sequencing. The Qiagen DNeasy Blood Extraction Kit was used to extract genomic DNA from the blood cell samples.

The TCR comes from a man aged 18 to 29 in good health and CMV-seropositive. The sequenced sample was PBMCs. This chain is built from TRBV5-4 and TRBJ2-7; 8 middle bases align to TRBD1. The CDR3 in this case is CASSADRGSFNEQYF. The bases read TGTGCCAGCAGCGCAGACAGGGGAAGTTTCAACGAGCAGTACTTC.